These T cell receptor beta chains were read from a single sample in a study of blood T cell repertoires in COVID-19. Only in-frame clones appear in the TCRdb table, and some are missing; sequencing was by immunoSEQ multiplex PCR. Of approximately 210,000 clones in the sample, about 83% were seen once. Sample: peripheral blood. These receptor sequences come from a woman aged 45-59 years with active or convalescent COVID-19. Each CDR3 is given with its conserved first and last residue. A D gene is named only where the DNA matches it firmly. The size field is filled for only some rows; it gives once, few, many or a size class.

abundance | d_gene | j_gene | v_gene | CDR3aa | CDR3nt
few | TRBD1 | TRBJ1-2 | TRBV6-5 | CASSYAAGGEGYGYTF | TGTGCCAGCAGTTACGCGGCAGGGGGCGAGGGTTATGGCTACACCTTC
once | NA | TRBJ2-7 | TRBV29-1 | CSVSTIYEQYF | TGCAGCGTTTCGACAATCTACGAGCAGTACTTC
NA | NA | TRBJ1-1 | TRBV18 | CASSPPVENTEAFF | TGTGCCAGCTCACCACCTGTAGAGAATACTGAAGCTTTCTTT
NA | NA | TRBJ2-1 | TRBV7-2 | CASSLRGGGSYNEQFF | TGTGCCAGCAGCCTCAGGGGCGGGGGCTCCTACAATGAGCAGTTCTTC
NA | TRBD1 | TRBJ2-2 | TRBV29-1 | CSGLIQGHGELFF | TGCAGCGGGTTAATACAGGGGCACGGGGAGCTGTTTTTT
NA | NA | TRBJ2-5 | TRBV5-1 | CASSSLLPETQYF | TGCGCCAGCAGCTCCCTTCTCCCGGAGACCCAGTACTTC
NA | NA | TRBJ1-3 | TRBV5-1 | CASSLEGGNTIYF | TGCGCCAGCAGCTTGGAGGGGGGAAACACCATATATTTT
NA | NA | TRBJ1-5 | TRBV2 | CASRKAVSNQPQHF | TGTGCCAGCAGAAAGGCGGTAAGCAATCAGCCCCAGCATTTT
NA | TRBD2 | TRBJ2-1 | TRBV29-1 | CSVGWTSGRPSYNEQFF | TGCAGCGTTGGGTGGACTAGCGGGAGGCCCAGCTACAATGAGCAGTTCTTC
few | TRBD1 | TRBJ2-3 | TRBV19 | CASSAPTGLTDTQYF | TGTGCCAGTTCCGCGCCGACAGGGCTCACAGATACGCAGTATTTT
NA | NA | TRBJ1-1 | TRBV29-1 | CSAGLPNTEAFF | TGCAGCGCGGGACTACCGAACACTGAAGCTTTCTTT
NA | TRBD2 | TRBJ2-1 | TRBV6-4 | CASRGLAGDLNEQFF | TGTGCCAGCAGAGGACTAGCGGGAGATCTGAATGAGCAGTTCTTC
NA | TRBD1 | TRBJ1-2 | TRBV30 | CAWRAKQGGRDYGYTF | TGTGCCTGGAGGGCCAAGCAGGGGGGTCGGGACTATGGCTACACCTTC
NA | TRBD1 | TRBJ1-5 | TRBV6-2/TRBV6-3 | CASSPQGTNQPQHF | TGTGCCAGCAGCCCACAGGGGACCAATCAGCCCCAGCATTTT
NA | TRBD2 | TRBJ2-3 | TRBV6-4 | CASSPGTSGATDTQYF | TGTGCCAGCAGTCCTGGGACTAGCGGGGCGACAGATACGCAGTATTTT
NA | TRBD2 | TRBJ2-5 | TRBV10-1 | CASSEGLAGGLETQYF | TGCGCCAGCAGTGAGGGACTAGCGGGAGGGCTGGAGACCCAGTACTTC
NA | TRBD1 | TRBJ2-2 | TRBV7-9 | CASRQGAGELFF | TGTGCCAGCAGACAGGGGGCCGGGGAGCTGTTTTTT
NA | TRBD1 | TRBJ1-6 | TRBV10-1 | CASSPGTGWNSPLHF | TGCGCCAGCAGCCCGGGGACAGGGTGGAATTCACCCCTCCACTTT